The 30 T cell receptor beta chains given below trace back to one sample, sequenced in a study of blood T cells in healthy people across ages. Next came a second PCR, run for roughly 7 to 12 cycles, which used a sample-barcoded 5' primer along with a J-beta primer mix. Using its own MiXCR run on the 5' RACE reads, TCRdb lists one record per CDR3 protein. The sample holds roughly 570,000 distinct CDR3 sequences; 27% are singletons and the top ten take 18%. Sequencing input: blood. Source of these receptors: an older woman in good health.

This clonotype was counted between two and nine times. The rearrangement joins TRBV18 to TRBJ1-4; 7 positions match TRBD1. Germline-derived CDR1 and CDR2 are KGHSH and LQKENI. The CDR3 consists of 15 residues. With V trimmed by 3 bases and J by 10 bases, 11 bases remained unmatched. This chain's CDR3 is CASSPGTDKGGKLFF. The CDR3 DNA is TGTGCCAGCTCACCGGGGACAGATAAGGGCGGAAAACTGTTTTTT.

Of note for this clonotype: The missing conserved phenylalanine or tryptophan at the end of this CDR3 makes a read error likely. This chain links TRBV27 with TRBJ1-2; tentatively, D is TRBD1 (5 bases). This CDR3 region has 17 residues. Germline lookup yields CDR1 MNHEY and CDR2 SMNVEV (reference sequence). The V end lost 5 bases, the J end lost 2 bases, and 21 bases lay between the germline ends. The CDR3 nucleotides read TGTGCCAGCAGTCTTCGACGGGGGAGATCCCTGAACTATGGCTACACCTTA. Protein: CASSLRRGRSLNYGYTL.

This clonotype occurred a few times. The chain has TRBV9 and TRBJ1-2; TRBD1 might be the D (5 bases). CDR1 is SGDLS and CDR2 is YYNGEE in the germline V gene. There are 17 residues in the CDR3. The V gene lost 0 bases and the J gene lost 3 bases, with 18 bases spanning the gap. This CDR3 is CASSVASTRGQYYGYTF. CDR3 DNA: TGTGCCAGCAGCGTAGCTTCAACACGAGGACAATACTATGGCTACACCTTC.

The DNA for the CDR3 is TGTGCCGGTAGCGGGTCTAGCGCAGATACGCAGTATTTT. Residues: CAGSGSSADTQYF. This chain uses TRBV2 with TRBJ2-3; 7 bases agree with TRBD2. Unmatched junction bases numbered 9, after V lost 11 bases and J lost 4 bases. Germline V CDR1 and CDR2: SNHLY, FYNNEI. This CDR3 is built from 13 residues.

Details on this clonotype: One end of the junction varies from germline; a read error may be responsible. The V call is TRBV20-1, the J call TRBJ2-5, with D perhaps assigned TRBD1 or TRBD2 (6 bases each). The CDR3 runs to 13 residues. From germline, CDR1 is DFQATT and CDR2 SNEGSKA (reference sequence). The CDR3, as DNA: TGCAGTGCGGCGGCCGGGGGCCGTGAGACCCAGTGCTTC. The encoded protein is CSAAAGGRETQCF.

This chain joins TRBV2 and TRBJ1-2; 10 bases align to TRBD1. V lost 8 bases, J lost 8 bases, and 2 bases stayed unmatched. Per the germline V gene, CDR1 is SNHLY and CDR2 is FYNNEI. This CDR3 spans 11 amino acids. CDR3 nucleotides: TGTGCCAGCGACAGGGGGCAAGGCTACACCTTC. Its translation is CASDRGQGYTF.

The chain employs TRBV29-1 and TRBJ2-5, with a possible D match to TRBD1 (6 bases). The DNA end is more similar to TRBJ2-1, so the J call may be wrong. This CDR3 region has 13 residues. Germline V gene data show CDR1 as SQVTM and CDR2 as ANQGSEA. This CDR3 reads CSVLLVQGHEQFF. CDR3 in DNA: TGCAGCGTCCTCCTCGTACAGGGCCATGAGCAGTTCTTC.

The chain is built from TRBV7-3 and TRBJ2-5; 8 bases agree with TRBD2. The CDR3 contains 16 residues. Germline-derived CDR1 and CDR2 are SGHTA and FQGTGA. The J segment lost 0 bases and the V segment lost 5 bases, leaving 8 bases of the junction unmatched. DNA for the CDR3: TGTGCCAGCAGCCCAGGGGCTAGCGGGTACCAAGAGACCCAGTACTTC. As protein: CASSPGASGYQETQYF. Filled out from reference TRBV7-3 and TRBJ2-5, the complete variable domain reads GAGVSQTPSNKVTEKGKYVELRCDPISGHTALYWYRQSLGQGPEFLIYFQGTGAADDSGLPNDRFFAVRPEGSVSTLKIQRTERGDSAVYLCASSPGASGYQETQYFGPGTRLLVL.

This clonotype occurred once. V is TRBV29-1 and J is TRBJ2-7; TRBD2 matches at 7 bases. J gave up 3 bases and V 6 bases, and 11 bases lay outside the gene matches. Germline assignment: CDR1 SQVTM and CDR2 ANQGSEA. CDR3 length: 14 residues. The CDR3 is CSVGGTDYLYEQYF. The CDR3 DNA follows: TGCAGCGTCGGGGGGACGGATTACCTCTACGAGCAGTACTTC.

This clonotype was seen ten or more times. CDR3 DNA: TGTGCCAGCAGTTTCCAGGGCTTGAATGAAAAACTGTTTTTT. Amino acid sequence: CASSFQGLNEKLFF. The rearrangement joins TRBV12-3 or TRBV12-4 to TRBJ1-4, with D possibly matching TRBD1 (5 bases). With 3 bases removed from V and 5 bases from J, the gap between germline ends came to 10 bases. CDR3 length: 14 residues.

J is TRBJ1-4 and V is TRBV9; TRBD1 matches 8 bases. The CDR3 contains 14 residues. Trimming at V came to 0 bases and at J to 6 bases, leaving 1 base not matched to a gene. Germline assignment: CDR1 SGDLS and CDR2 YYNGEE. The CDR3 spells CASSVGTGYEKLFF. CDR3 sequence (DNA): TGTGCCAGCAGCGTAGGGACAGGGTATGAAAAACTGTTTTTT.

This clonotype was seen a few times. The rearrangement uses TRBV12-3 or TRBV12-4 and TRBJ1-1, with D possibly matching TRBD1 (5 bases). This CDR3 has 15 residues. Trimming cost V 1 base and J 4 bases, with 13 bases left between them. The CDR3 DNA reads TGTGCCAGCAGTTTAGATAGGGGAGCGACCACTGAAGCTTTCTTT. As protein: CASSLDRGATTEAFF.

The CDR3 sequence is CASSPWTGVEKLFF. CDR3 nucleotide sequence: TGTGCCAGTAGCCCCTGGACAGGGGTTGAAAAACTGTTTTTT. V is TRBV19 and J is TRBJ1-4, with TRBD1 matching over 9 bases. Germline V lookup: CDR1 LNHDA, CDR2 SQIVND (reference sequence). J lost 7 bases, V lost 6 bases, and 6 bases had no gene match. The CDR3 spans 14 residues.

This clonotype was recorded a few times. A read error is likely, as this CDR3 ends without the conserved phenylalanine or tryptophan. The J gene is TRBJ1-1, the V gene TRBV6-2 or TRBV6-3, with a weak D call TRBD1 (5 bases). The CDR3 is 14 residues long. Trimming pared 2 bases from V and 5 bases from J, leaving 12 bases between. Looked up from germline, CDR1 is MNHEY and CDR2 is SVGEGT. The CDR3 is CASSYPQGWTEAFS. The CDR3 nucleotides are TGTGCCAGCAGTTACCCCCAGGGTTGGACTGAAGCTTTCTCT.

The chain couples TRBV9 to TRBJ1-5; maybe TRBD1 (6 bases). This CDR3 contains 14 residues. Trimming cost V 5 bases and J 0 bases, with 9 bases left between them. CDR1 and CDR2 (germline): SGDLS, YYNGEE. Written as DNA, the CDR3 is TGTGCCAGCAGTGAGGGGGTTAGCAATCAGCCCCAGCATTTT. Its translation: CASSEGVSNQPQHF.

This chain joins TRBV4-3 and TRBJ2-3, with D possibly TRBD1 on 5 matching bases. V lost 0 bases and J lost 3, with 13 bases in between. This CDR3 has 16 residues. CDR1 is LGHNA, CDR2 YSLEER, per germline. The DNA of the CDR3 is TGCGCCAGCAGCCAAGAGTCGACAGAACCGACAGATACGCAGTATTTT. Its translation: CASSQESTEPTDTQYF.

The chain joins TRBV4-1 to TRBJ1-2, with D possibly TRBD1 on 6 matching bases. The CDR3 sequence is 14 residues long. Germline loops: CDR1 MGHRA, CDR2 YSYEKL. Trimming cost V 0 bases and J 6 bases, with 11 bases left between them. The CDR3 is CASSQEYRDHGYTF. The CDR3 region has the DNA TGCGCCAGCAGCCAAGAATACAGGGACCATGGCTACACCTTC.

This clonotype was observed a few times. This chain connects TRBV20-1 to TRBJ1-1; D call uncertain. This CDR3 has 13 amino acids. V was shortened by 3 bases and J by 1 base, with 9 bases between the two germline ends. CDR1 is DFQATT and CDR2 is SNEGSKA in the germline V gene (reference sequence). CDR3 amino acids: CSARSWRNTEAFF. The DNA of the CDR3 is TGCAGTGCTAGGAGCTGGAGGAACACTGAAGCTTTCTTT.

The V call is TRBV5-1, the J call TRBJ2-1, with 8 bases matching TRBD2. The CDR3 length is 16 residues. V shed 0 bases and J 7 bases; nucleotides not matched to a gene: 9. From germline, CDR1 is SGHRS and CDR2 YFSETQ. CDR3: CASSLDRGLGQNEQFF. Here the CDR3 DNA reads TGCGCCAGCAGCTTGGATCGGGGACTAGGGCAGAATGAGCAGTTCTTC.

This clonotype was counted a few times. The gene calls are TRBV7-9 and TRBJ2-3, with TRBD2 matching 10 bases. Losses at the gene ends were 4 bases for V and 3 bases for J; bases not matched to a gene: 4. Germline CDR1 SEHNR, CDR2 FQNEAQ (reference sequence). The CDR3 sequence is 15 residues long. DNA of the CDR3: TGTGCCAGCAGCTCAAGCGGGAGGGCAACAGATACGCAGTATTTT. Translating gives CASSSSGRATDTQYF.

This clonotype was seen a handful of times. This rearrangement joins TRBV6-2 or TRBV6-3 to TRBJ1-5; no clear D gene. There are 14 residues in the CDR3. The V gene lost 7 bases and the J gene lost 9 bases, with 19 bases spanning the gap. The germline V gene encodes CDR1 MNHEY and CDR2 SVGEGT. In nucleotides, the CDR3 is TGTGCCAGCACTCACACGGGCCAACAGCGGCCCCAGCATTTT. Protein product: CASTHTGQQRPQHF.

The V call is TRBV5-1, the J call TRBJ1-3; possibly TRBD1 for D (6 bases). CDR1 is SGHRS and CDR2 is YFSETQ in the germline V gene. Trimming pared 3 bases from V and 0 bases from J, leaving 13 bases between. The CDR3 has 16 residues. The CDR3 DNA reads TGCGCCAGCAGCTGGGGGCGACAGGACTCTGGAAACACCATATATTTT. Encoded protein: CASSWGRQDSGNTIYF.

The CDR3: CASSSSGQGEQFF. CDR3 nucleotide sequence: TGTGCCAGCAGCTCCTCCGGACAGGGTGAGCAGTTCTTC. V gene TRBV7-3 combines with J gene TRBJ2-1; 8 bases align to TRBD1. Germline values: CDR1 SGHTA, CDR2 FQGTGA. The V segment lost 4 bases and the J segment 9 bases; nucleotides outside the gene matches: 5. CDR3 length: 13 amino acids.

This clonotype was found a few times. The chain links TRBV4-3 to TRBJ1-2; 7 bases match TRBD1. Germline V gene data show CDR1 as LGHNA and CDR2 as YSLEER. V was pared by 0 bases and J by 0 bases, with 7 bases of the junction left unmatched. The CDR3 loop spans 17 amino acids. CDR3: CASSQDYRDSPNYGYTF. DNA for the CDR3: TGCGCCAGCAGCCAAGATTACCGGGACAGTCCTAACTATGGCTACACCTTC.

The chain couples TRBV6-5 to TRBJ2-1, with a tentative D call TRBD1 (6 bases). The CDR3 contains 16 residues. Germline values: CDR1 MNHEY, CDR2 SVGAGI. Deletions cut 4 bases from V and 8 bases from J, with 21 bases between. The DNA for the CDR3 is TGTGCCAGCAGTTCCGCAGTAGGGACATTTAAGGATGAGCAGTTCTTC. It encodes CASSSAVGTFKDEQFF.

The chain carries TRBV11-2 and TRBJ2-3; D gene uncertain. The CDR3 runs to 12 residues. Germline V gives CDR1 SGHAT, CDR2 FQNNGV. Trimming removed 3 bases at V and 10 bases at J, with 11 bases between. CDR3 DNA sequence: TGTGCCAGCAGCTTCAACGACCGGGCGCAGTATTTT. It translates to CASSFNDRAQYF.

This clonotype occurred a few times. The gene calls are TRBV2 and TRBJ2-5; D call uncertain. Germline V gene sequence: CDR1 SNHLY, CDR2 FYNNEI. Trimming shortened V by 4 bases and J by 0 bases, and 6 bases separated the two germline ends. The CDR3 runs to 13 residues. The CDR3 loop reads CASSGQYQETQYF. The CDR3 DNA is TGTGCCAGCAGTGGCCAGTACCAAGAGACCCAGTACTTC. The whole variable domain, filled in from reference TRBV2 and TRBJ2-5, reads EPEVTQTPSHQVTQMGQEVILRCVPISNHLYFYWYRQILGQKVEFLVSFYNNEISEKSEIFDDQFSVERPDGSNFTLKIRSTKLEDSAMYFCASSGQYQETQYFGPGTRLLVL.

The rearrangement links TRBV20-1 to TRBJ2-1; D unclear. Trimming shortened V by 2 bases and J by 7 bases, and 15 bases separated the two germline ends. Germline lookup yields CDR1 DFQATT and CDR2 SNEGSKA (reference sequence). The CDR3 contains 14 residues. The CDR3 nucleotides read TGCAGTGCTAGACTAGGACCCTCGGTTAATGAGCAGTTCTTC. Its translation: CSARLGPSVNEQFF.

This clonotype came up a few times. The V and J genes are TRBV7-9 and TRBJ1-1; no definite D call. The CDR3 covers 12 residues. Looked up from germline, CDR1 is SEHNR and CDR2 is FQNEAQ (reference sequence). V dropped 2 bases and J dropped 10 bases, with 11 bases sitting between them. CDR3 residues: CASSLSGVGAFF. The CDR3 region has the DNA TGTGCCAGCAGCTTAAGTGGGGTTGGAGCTTTCTTT. Drawing the rest from reference TRBV7-9 and TRBJ1-1, the complete variable domain is DTGVSQNPRHKITKRGQNVTFRCDPISEHNRLYWYRQTLGQGPEFLTYFQNEAQLEKSRLLSDRFSAERPKGSFSTLEIQRTEQGDSAMYLCASSLSGVGAFFGQGTRLTVV.

The CDR3 spells CASSVAGGTVTQYF. The CDR3 nucleotides are TGTGCCAGCAGCGTAGCGGGGGGCACGGTGACCCAGTACTTC. The chain joins TRBV2 to TRBJ2-5; TRBD2 agrees at 10 bases. Trimming took 6 bases from V and 7 from J; bases not matched to a gene: 8. CDR1 SNHLY and CDR2 FYNNEI come from the germline V gene. The CDR3 is 14 amino acids.